The 25 T cell receptor beta chains below were found in one sample sequenced in a study of T cell repertoires in cytomegalovirus infection (dated by TCRdb to about 2019). This sample was sequenced with an Illumina HiSeq 1500. Using fastp trimming at Q25 and MiXCR clonotype assembly, TCRdb reanalyzed the public sequencing data and kept in-frame beta chains. Rows are unified per CDR3 protein, each entry keeping the most common DNA and genes. The sample table records tens of thousands of distinct CDR3 sequences; 20% to 30% of these occur just once. The ten biggest clones cover approximately 53% of the sample. The treatment or condition label for this specimen denotes: in vitro stimulation with specific CMV peptide epitopes to enrich CMV-specific T cells. No antigen is known for these receptors. Source: CD8+ T cells from cultured PBMCs, taken from culture after CMV antigen stimulation. The receptor set was obtained from a human donor in good health (CMV status not recorded). Some clones in this sample may be carry-over from other donors' samples.

This clonotype was detected many times. The chain uses TRBV6-5 and TRBJ2-7; D is ambiguous. The CDR3 sequence is 13 residues long. Trimming cost V 5 bases and J 5 bases, with 13 bases left between them. The germline V gene has CDR1 MNHEY and CDR2 SVGAGI. CDR3 amino acids: CASSPLSLDEQYF. CDR3 nucleotide sequence: TGTGCCAGCAGTCCACTTTCCTTGGACGAGCAGTACTTC.

This sequence joins TRBV7-3 and TRBJ1-1; the match to TRBD1 covers 9 bases. CDR1 is SGHTA and CDR2 is FQGTGA in the germline V gene. Trimming took 5 bases from V and 2 from J; bases not matched to a gene: 12. The CDR3 loop spans 17 amino acids. The CDR3 here is CASSPGQGRDQNTEAFF. The CDR3 region has the DNA TGTGCCAGCAGCCCAGGACAGGGGAGGGACCAAAACACTGAAGCTTTCTTT.

This clonotype was picked up many times. The chain has TRBV4-1 and TRBJ2-7; 8 positions match TRBD1. CDR1 and CDR2 (germline): MGHRA, YSYEKL. J lost 3 bases, V lost 0 bases, and 10 bases had no gene match. The CDR3 sequence is 17 residues long. The CDR3: CASSQDGGTGGIYEQYF. The CDR3 DNA reads TGCGCCAGCAGCCAAGATGGAGGAACAGGGGGGATCTACGAGCAGTACTTC.

This clonotype was counted only a few times. This sequence joins TRBV5-4 and TRBJ2-2; TRBD2 matches 7 bases. V trimming: 4 bases; J trimming: 6 bases; junction bases outside the gene matches: 6. The CDR3 covers 14 residues. CDR1 is SGHNT and CDR2 is YYREEE in the germline V gene (reference sequence). CDR3 nucleotide sequence: TGTGCCAGCAGCCTGACTAGCAACCCCGGGGAGCTGTTTTTT. It encodes CASSLTSNPGELFF.

Ten or more counts support this clonotype. The V and J genes are TRBV11-3 and TRBJ1-2; 9 nucleotides align to TRBD1. V trimming: 4 bases; J trimming: 3 bases; junction bases outside the gene matches: 3. Looked up from germline, CDR1 is SGHNT and CDR2 is YENEEA. The CDR3 length is 14 residues. The CDR3 bases are TGTGCCAGCAGCTCAGGACAGGGGCACTATGGCTACACCTTC. It encodes CASSSGQGHYGYTF. Full variable domain (remainder filled in from reference TRBV11-3 and TRBJ1-2): EAGVVQSPRYKIIEKKQPVAFWCNPISGHNTLYWYLQNLGQGPELLIRYENEEAVDDSQLPKDRFSAERLKGVDSTLKIQPAELGDSAVYLCASSSGQGHYGYTFGSGTRLTVV.

This clonotype was seen ten or more times. The J gene is TRBJ1-1, the V gene TRBV7-8, with D possibly matching TRBD1 (6 bases). There are 13 residues in the CDR3. Germline V lookup: CDR1 SGHVS, CDR2 FQNEAQ. Trimming took 6 bases from V and 6 from J, leaving 14 bases between them. CDR3 loop: CASSPAGAAEAFF. CDR3 coding DNA: TGTGCCAGCAGTCCCGCGGGGGCGGCTGAAGCTTTCTTT.

A word on this clonotype: A clone one base away is much larger, so this may be a read error. This chain joins TRBV28 and TRBJ2-2; D uncertain. Germline lookup yields CDR1 MDHEN and CDR2 SYDVKM. The CDR3 spans 14 residues. Trimming removed 3 bases at V and 7 bases at J, with 12 bases between. The CDR3 reads CASSLPERIGELFF. The CDR3 DNA sequence: TGTGCCAGCAGTTTGCCTGAGAGGATCGGGGAGCTGTTTTTT.

V and J are TRBV12-3 or TRBV12-4 and TRBJ1-2; D is perhaps TRBD1 (6 bases). Trimming removed 5 bases from V and 6 bases from J, with 16 bases in between. This CDR3 spans 14 amino acids. The CDR3 sequence is CASSGYRELNGYTF. CDR3 DNA sequence: TGTGCCAGCAGTGGATACAGGGAACTCAATGGCTACACCTTC.

This clonotype has a count of ten or more. This rearrangement joins TRBV27 to TRBJ2-7, with D possibly TRBD1 on 6 matching bases. Germline CDR1 is MNHEY and CDR2 is SMNVEV (reference sequence). Trimming pared 2 bases from V and 2 bases from J, leaving 10 bases between. This CDR3 is built from 14 residues. CDR3 DNA sequence: TGTGCCAGCAGTTTAATGGGGGCAACCTACGAGCAGTACTTC. Amino acid sequence: CASSLMGATYEQYF.

As regards this clonotype: A clone one base away is much larger, so this may be a read error. The genes are TRBV11-2 and TRBJ1-6; D is unresolved. This CDR3 comprises 13 residues. CDR1 is SGHAT, CDR2 FQNNGV, per germline. The CDR3 DNA is TGTGCCACCTCAGAGAGTTATAATTCACCCCGCCACTTT. Translated: CATSESYNSPRHF.

The chain combines TRBV4-3 with TRBJ2-7, with 9 bases matching TRBD1. The CDR3 runs 16 residues. Germline V lookup: CDR1 LGHNA, CDR2 YSLEER. V gave up 0 bases and J gave up 1 base; unmatched junction bases: 4. CDR3: CASSQDPGTGSYEQYF. The DNA for the CDR3 is TGCGCCAGCAGCCAAGATCCCGGGACAGGGTCCTACGAGCAGTACTTC.

In its sample, this clonotype was seen many times. The chain links TRBV11-1 to TRBJ2-1; perhaps TRBD1 as D (5 bases). The CDR3 runs to 15 residues. Germline-derived CDR1 and CDR2 are SGHAT and FQDESV (reference sequence). Trimming left V 5 bases short and J 5 bases short, with 16 bases between. CDR3 coding DNA: TGTGCCAGCAGCCCCTGGGCAGGGCGCGACAATGAGCAGTTCTTC. Protein sequence: CASSPWAGRDNEQFF.

This rearrangement joins TRBV11-2 to TRBJ2-1; D not resolved. CDR1 SGHAT and CDR2 FQNNGV come from the germline V gene. V lost 0 bases and J 1 base, leaving 7 bases between the germline ends. The CDR3 totals 15 residues. This CDR3 reads CASSLDQRSYNEQFF. In nucleotides, the CDR3 is TGTGCCAGCAGCTTAGATCAACGGTCCTACAATGAGCAGTTCTTC. The full variable domain, rest sourced from reference TRBV11-2 and TRBJ2-1, is EAGVAQSPRYKIIEKRQSVAFWCNPISGHATLYWYQQILGQGPKLLIQFQNNGVVDDSQLPKDRFSAERLKGVDSTLKIQPAKLEDSAVYLCASSLDQRSYNEQFFGPGTRLTVL.

V is TRBV18 and J is TRBJ1-4, with D perhaps TRBD1 (5 bases). The CDR3 spans 14 residues. In germline, CDR1 is KGHSH, CDR2 LQKENI. V lost 3 bases, J lost 7 bases, and 12 bases lay in between. This CDR3 is CASSPGRGGEKLFF. As DNA, the CDR3 is TGTGCCAGCTCACCCGGACGCGGGGGTGAAAAACTGTTTTTT.

This chain joins TRBV14 and TRBJ2-6, with unresolved D. CDR1 is SGHDN, CDR2 FVKESK, per germline. The CDR3 extends over 17 amino acids. Trimming left V 0 bases short and J 1 base short, with 10 bases between. CDR3 nucleotides: TGTGCCAGCAGCCAAGAATTGTGGCAGTCTGGGGCCAACGTCCTGACTTTC. This codes for CASSQELWQSGANVLTF.

The chain combines TRBV7-6 with TRBJ2-5; TRBD1 matches 11 bases. Germline assignment: CDR1 SGHVS and CDR2 FNYEAQ. Trimming at V came to 1 base and at J to 2 bases, leaving 6 bases not matched to a gene. The CDR3 runs to 17 residues. CDR3 protein: CASSLVGQGAQQETQYF. CDR3 DNA: TGTGCCAGCAGCTTAGTAGGACAGGGGGCGCAACAAGAGACCCAGTACTTC.

This clonotype was seen a few times. The V gene is TRBV6-1, the J gene TRBJ2-3, with D perhaps being TRBD1 or TRBD2 (5 bases each). CDR3 size: 14 residues. Trimming removed 7 bases from V and 4 bases from J, with 15 bases in between. Germline CDR1 is MNHNS and CDR2 is SASEGT. Here the CDR3 reads CASTVTWDPDTQYF. CDR3 bases: TGTGCCAGCACCGTGACTTGGGACCCAGATACGCAGTATTTT.

The chain uses TRBV6-1 and TRBJ2-2; D uncertain. Germline V gene data show CDR1 as MNHNS and CDR2 as SASEGT. The CDR3 totals 13 residues. V gave up 7 bases and J gave up 4 bases, with 10 bases separating them. The DNA of the CDR3 is TGTGCCAGCAAGTTGCCCCTCACCGGGGAGCTGTTTTTT. As protein: CASKLPLTGELFF.

This clonotype was recorded many times. The rearrangement uses TRBV7-2 and TRBJ1-6, with D hard to call. Germline V gives CDR1 SGHTA, CDR2 FQGNSA. Trimming left V 1 base short and J 0 bases short, with 10 bases between. CDR3 length: 17 amino acids. For the CDR3, the DNA is TGTGCCAGCAGCTTAGTCGGGGTCGGCTCCTATAATTCACCCCTCCACTTT. This sequence encodes CASSLVGVGSYNSPLHF.

This clonotype turned up a few times. V gene TRBV11-1 combines with J gene TRBJ1-6, with D tentatively TRBD1 (6 bases). The V gene lost 5 bases and the J gene lost 10 bases, with 18 bases spanning the gap. The CDR3 sequence is 15 residues long. From germline, CDR1 is SGHAT and CDR2 FQDESV (reference sequence). In DNA form, the CDR3 reads TGTGCCAGCAGCCCGTCAAGGCAGGGGTGGTCACCCCTCCACTTT. Its translation is CASSPSRQGWSPLHF.

This clonotype showed up just a few times. CDR3 nucleotide sequence: TGTGCCAGCAGCCAAGCGGGACAACCCTACGAGCAGTACTTC. Its protein is CASSQAGQPYEQYF. This chain joins TRBV4-2 and TRBJ2-7, with D perhaps matching TRBD1 (6 bases). Trimming left V 1 base short and J 2 bases short, with 9 bases between. Germline CDR1 and CDR2: LGHNA and YNFKEQ. The CDR3 consists of 14 residues.

This clonotype was seen at least ten times. V gene TRBV28 combines with J gene TRBJ1-5; 7 nucleotides align to TRBD1. J lost 9 bases, V lost 5 bases, and 13 bases had no gene match. The length of the CDR3 is 15 residues. Germline V gene data show CDR1 as MDHEN and CDR2 as SYDVKM. The DNA for the CDR3 is TGTGCCAGCAGTGGAGGACAGGCTTCCACGGGGCCCCAGCATTTT. Translating it yields CASSGGQASTGPQHF.

This clonotype has just a few counts. J is TRBJ2-1 and V is TRBV4-3, with 9 bases fitting TRBD2. This CDR3 has 15 residues. Losses at the gene ends were 4 bases for V and 9 bases for J; bases not matched to a gene: 10. CDR1 is LGHNA, CDR2 YSLEER, per germline. The chain's CDR3 is CASSLRGGGYGEQFF. Written as DNA, the CDR3 is TGCGCCAGCAGCCTGCGGGGGGGCGGGTACGGTGAGCAGTTCTTC.

J is TRBJ1-2 and V is TRBV20-1, with TRBD1 as a possible D gene (5 bases). Germline assignment: CDR1 DFQATT and CDR2 SNEGSKA (reference sequence). Trimming took off 4 bases at V and 7 bases at J, with 22 bases between the two ends. The CDR3 covers 15 residues. CDR3: CSAKDSREPTLGYTF. The CDR3 nucleotides are TGCAGTGCTAAGGATTCCAGGGAACCCACTCTTGGCTACACCTTC.

There are many counts of this clonotype. V gene TRBV11-2 combines with J gene TRBJ2-3, with D possibly matching TRBD2 (7 bases). From germline, CDR1 is SGHAT and CDR2 FQNNGV. The CDR3 totals 18 residues. V was trimmed by 5 bases and J by 6 bases, leaving 27 bases between them. CDR3 residues: CASSDLKGGAVHSDTQYF. Written as DNA, the CDR3 is TGTGCCAGCAGCGACTTGAAGGGGGGGGCAGTTCACAGTGATACGCAGTATTTT. Using reference TRBV11-2 and TRBJ2-3 for the parts outside the CDR3, the full variable domain is EAGVAQSPRYKIIEKRQSVAFWCNPISGHATLYWYQQILGQGPKLLIQFQNNGVVDDSQLPKDRFSAERLKGVDSTLKIQPAKLEDSAVYLCASSDLKGGAVHSDTQYFGPGTRLTVL.